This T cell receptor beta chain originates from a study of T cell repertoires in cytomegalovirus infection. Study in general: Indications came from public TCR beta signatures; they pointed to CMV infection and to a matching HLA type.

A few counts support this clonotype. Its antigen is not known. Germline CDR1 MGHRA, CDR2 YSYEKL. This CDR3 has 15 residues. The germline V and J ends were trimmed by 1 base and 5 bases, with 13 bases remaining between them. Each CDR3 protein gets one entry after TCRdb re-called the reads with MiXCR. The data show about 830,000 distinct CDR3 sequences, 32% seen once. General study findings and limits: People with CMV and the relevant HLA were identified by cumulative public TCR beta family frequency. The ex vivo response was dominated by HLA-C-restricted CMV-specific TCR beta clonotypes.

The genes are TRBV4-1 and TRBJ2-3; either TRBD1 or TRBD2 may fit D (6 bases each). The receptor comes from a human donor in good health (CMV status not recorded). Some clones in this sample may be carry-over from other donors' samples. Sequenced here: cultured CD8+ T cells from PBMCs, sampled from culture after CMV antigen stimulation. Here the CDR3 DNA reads TGCGCCAGCAGCCAAGGGGGGGCGGTTGGAGATACGCAGTATTTT. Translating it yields CASSQGGAVGDTQYF.